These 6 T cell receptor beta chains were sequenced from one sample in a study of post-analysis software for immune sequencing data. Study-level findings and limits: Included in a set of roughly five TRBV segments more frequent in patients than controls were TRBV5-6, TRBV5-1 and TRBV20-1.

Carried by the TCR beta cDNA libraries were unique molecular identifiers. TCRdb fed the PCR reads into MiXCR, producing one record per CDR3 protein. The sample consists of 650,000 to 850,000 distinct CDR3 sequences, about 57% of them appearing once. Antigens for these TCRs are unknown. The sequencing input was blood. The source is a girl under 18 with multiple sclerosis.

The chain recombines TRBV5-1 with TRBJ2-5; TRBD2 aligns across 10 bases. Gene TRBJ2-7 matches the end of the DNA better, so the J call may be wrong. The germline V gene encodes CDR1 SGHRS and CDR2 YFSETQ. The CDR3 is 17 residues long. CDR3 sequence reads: CASSLMAASGSFHEQYF. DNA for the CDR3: TGCGCCAGCAGCTTAATGGCCGCTAGCGGGAGTTTCCACGAGCAGTACTTC.

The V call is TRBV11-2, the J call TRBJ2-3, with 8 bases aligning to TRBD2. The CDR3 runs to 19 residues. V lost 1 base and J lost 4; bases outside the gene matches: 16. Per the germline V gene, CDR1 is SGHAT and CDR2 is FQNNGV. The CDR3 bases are TGTGCCAGCAGCTTAGTAGGGGCGCCGGGCGGGAGGAGGGCAGATACGCAGTATTTT. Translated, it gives CASSLVGAPGGRRADTQYF.

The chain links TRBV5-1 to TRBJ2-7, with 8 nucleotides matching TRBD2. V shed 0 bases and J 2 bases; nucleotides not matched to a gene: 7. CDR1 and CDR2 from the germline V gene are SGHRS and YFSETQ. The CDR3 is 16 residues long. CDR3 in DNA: TGCGCCAGCAGCTTGGGGGGGACTAGTACGCCCTACGAGCAGTACTTC. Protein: CASSLGGTSTPYEQYF. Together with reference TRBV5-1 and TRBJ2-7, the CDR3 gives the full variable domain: KAGVTQTPRYLIKTRGQQVTLSCSPISGHRSVSWYQQTPGQGLQFLFEYFSETQRNKGNFPGRFSGRQFSNSRSEMNVSTLELGDSALYLCASSLGGTSTPYEQYFGPGTRLTVT.

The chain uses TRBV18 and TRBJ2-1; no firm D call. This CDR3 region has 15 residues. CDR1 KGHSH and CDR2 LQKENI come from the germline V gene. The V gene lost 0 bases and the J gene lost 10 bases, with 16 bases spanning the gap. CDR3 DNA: TGTGCCAGCTCACCACCGTTCGGGCTGATGCGGGAGCAGTTCTTC. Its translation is CASSPPFGLMREQFF.

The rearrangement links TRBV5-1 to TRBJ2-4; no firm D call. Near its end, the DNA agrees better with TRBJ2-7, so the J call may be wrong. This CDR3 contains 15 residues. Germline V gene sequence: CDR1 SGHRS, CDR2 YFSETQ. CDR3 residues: CASSLGATSSHEQYF. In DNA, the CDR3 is TGCGCCAGCAGCTTGGGAGCCACCTCCAGCCACGAGCAGTACTTC.

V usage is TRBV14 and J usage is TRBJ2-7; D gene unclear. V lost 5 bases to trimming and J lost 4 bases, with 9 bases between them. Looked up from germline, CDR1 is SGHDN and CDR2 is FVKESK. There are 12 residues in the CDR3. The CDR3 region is CASSASVYEQYF. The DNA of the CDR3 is TGTGCCAGCAGCGCTAGTGTTTACGAGCAGTACTTC.